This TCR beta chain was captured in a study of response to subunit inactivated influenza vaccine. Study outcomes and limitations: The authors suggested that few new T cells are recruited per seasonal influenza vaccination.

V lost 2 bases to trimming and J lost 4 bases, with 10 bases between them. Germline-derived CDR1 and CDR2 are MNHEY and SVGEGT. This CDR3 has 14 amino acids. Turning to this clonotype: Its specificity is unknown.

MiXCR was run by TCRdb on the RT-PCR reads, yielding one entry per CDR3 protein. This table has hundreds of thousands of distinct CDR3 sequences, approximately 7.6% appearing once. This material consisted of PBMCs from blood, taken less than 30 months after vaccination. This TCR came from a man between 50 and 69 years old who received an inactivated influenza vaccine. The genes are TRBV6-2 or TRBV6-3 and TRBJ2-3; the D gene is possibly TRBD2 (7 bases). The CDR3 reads CASSYVGGPDTQYF. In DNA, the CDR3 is TGTGCCAGCAGTTACGTGGGGGGGCCAGATACGCAGTATTTT.